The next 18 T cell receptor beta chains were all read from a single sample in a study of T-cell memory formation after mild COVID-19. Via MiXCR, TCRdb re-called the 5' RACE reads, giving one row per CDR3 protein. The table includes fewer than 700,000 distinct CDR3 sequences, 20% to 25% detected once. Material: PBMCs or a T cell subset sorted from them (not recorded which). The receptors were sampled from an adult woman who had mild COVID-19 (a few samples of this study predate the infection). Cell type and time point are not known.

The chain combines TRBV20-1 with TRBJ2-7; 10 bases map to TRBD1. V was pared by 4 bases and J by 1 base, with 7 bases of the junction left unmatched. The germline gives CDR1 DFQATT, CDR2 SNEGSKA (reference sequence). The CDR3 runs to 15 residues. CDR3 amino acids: CSANDRGRASYEQYF. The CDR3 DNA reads TGCAGTGCTAACGACAGGGGGCGAGCTTCCTACGAGCAGTACTTC.

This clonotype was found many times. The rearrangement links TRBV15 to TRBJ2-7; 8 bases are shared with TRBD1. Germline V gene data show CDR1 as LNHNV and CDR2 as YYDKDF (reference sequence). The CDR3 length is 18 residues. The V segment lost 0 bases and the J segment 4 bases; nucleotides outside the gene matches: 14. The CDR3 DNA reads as TGTGCCACCAGCAGAGATAGCACCGGGACAGGTCCCCCTTACGAGCAGTACTTC. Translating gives CATSRDSTGTGPPYEQYF.

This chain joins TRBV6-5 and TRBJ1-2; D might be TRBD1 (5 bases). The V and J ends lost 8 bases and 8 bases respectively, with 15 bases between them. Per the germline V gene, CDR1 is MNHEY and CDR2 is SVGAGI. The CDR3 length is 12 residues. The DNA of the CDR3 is TGTGCCAGCTTCGCGGGAAGGGGAGGCTACACCTTC. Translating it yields CASFAGRGGYTF.

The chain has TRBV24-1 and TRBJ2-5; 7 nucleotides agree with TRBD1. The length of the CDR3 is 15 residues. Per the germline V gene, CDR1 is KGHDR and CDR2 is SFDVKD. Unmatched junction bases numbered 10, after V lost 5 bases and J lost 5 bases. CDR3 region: CATSAFETGWETQYF. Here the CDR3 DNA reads TGTGCCACCAGTGCCTTCGAGACAGGGTGGGAGACCCAGTACTTC.

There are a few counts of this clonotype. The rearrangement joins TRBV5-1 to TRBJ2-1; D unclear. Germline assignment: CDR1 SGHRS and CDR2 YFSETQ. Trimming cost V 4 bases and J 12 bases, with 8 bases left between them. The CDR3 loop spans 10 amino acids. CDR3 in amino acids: CASSPDVQFF. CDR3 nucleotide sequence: TGCGCCAGCAGCCCGGATGTGCAGTTCTTC.

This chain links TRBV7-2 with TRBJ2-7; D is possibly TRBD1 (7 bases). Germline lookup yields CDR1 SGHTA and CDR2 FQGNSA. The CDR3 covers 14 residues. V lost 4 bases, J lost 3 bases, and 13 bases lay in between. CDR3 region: CASSSQGGGYEQYF. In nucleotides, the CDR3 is TGTGCCAGCAGCTCCCAGGGGGGAGGCTACGAGCAGTACTTC.

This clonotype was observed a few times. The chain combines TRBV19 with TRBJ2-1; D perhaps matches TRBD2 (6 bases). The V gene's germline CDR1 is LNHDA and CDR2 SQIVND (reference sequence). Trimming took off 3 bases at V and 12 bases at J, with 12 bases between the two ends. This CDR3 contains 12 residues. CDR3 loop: CASSIAGRRQFF. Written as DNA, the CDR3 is TGTGCCAGTAGTATCGCGGGGCGCAGGCAGTTCTTC. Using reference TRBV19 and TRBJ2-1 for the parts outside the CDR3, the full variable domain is DGGITQSPKYLFRKEGQNVTLSCEQNLNHDAMYWYRQDPGQGLRLIYYSQIVNDFQKGDIAEGYSVSREKKESFPLTVTSAQKNPTAFYLCASSIAGRRQFFGPGTRLTVL.

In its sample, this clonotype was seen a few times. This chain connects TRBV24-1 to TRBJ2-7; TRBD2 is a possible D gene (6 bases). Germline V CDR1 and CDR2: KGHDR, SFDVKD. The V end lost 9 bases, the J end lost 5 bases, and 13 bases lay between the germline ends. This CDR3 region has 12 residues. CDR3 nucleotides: TGTGCCACCTCGACCACGGGGGACGAGCAGTACTTC. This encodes CATSTTGDEQYF.

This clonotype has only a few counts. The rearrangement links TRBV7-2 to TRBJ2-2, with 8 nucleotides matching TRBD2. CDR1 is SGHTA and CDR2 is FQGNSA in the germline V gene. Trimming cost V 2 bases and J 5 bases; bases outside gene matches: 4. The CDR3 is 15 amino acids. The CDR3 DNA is TGTGCCAGCAGCTTAAGCGGGAGTTGGACCGGGGAGCTGTTTTTT. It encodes CASSLSGSWTGELFF.

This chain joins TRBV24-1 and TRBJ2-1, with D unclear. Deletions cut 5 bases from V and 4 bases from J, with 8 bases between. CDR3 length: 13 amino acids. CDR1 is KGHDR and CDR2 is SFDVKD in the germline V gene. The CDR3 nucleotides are TGTGCCACCAGTGGGTCGGCTTACAATGAGCAGTTCTTC. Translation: CATSGSAYNEQFF.

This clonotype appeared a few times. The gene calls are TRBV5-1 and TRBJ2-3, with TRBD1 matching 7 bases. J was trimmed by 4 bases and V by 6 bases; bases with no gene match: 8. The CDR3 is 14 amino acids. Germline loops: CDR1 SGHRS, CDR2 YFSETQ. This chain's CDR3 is CASKTGNLADTQYF. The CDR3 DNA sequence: TGCGCCAGCAAGACAGGGAATTTGGCAGATACGCAGTATTTT. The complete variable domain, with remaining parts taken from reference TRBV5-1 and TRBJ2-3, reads KAGVTQTPRYLIKTRGQQVTLSCSPISGHRSVSWYQQTPGQGLQFLFEYFSETQRNKGNFPGRFSGRQFSNSRSEMNVSTLELGDSALYLCASKTGNLADTQYFGPGTRLTVL.

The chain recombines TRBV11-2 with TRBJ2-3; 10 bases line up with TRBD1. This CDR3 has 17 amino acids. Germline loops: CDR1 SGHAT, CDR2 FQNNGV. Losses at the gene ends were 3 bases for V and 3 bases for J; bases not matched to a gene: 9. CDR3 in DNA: TGTGCCAGCAGCTTCGGGACAGGGGTAACGGGGACAGATACGCAGTATTTT. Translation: CASSFGTGVTGTDTQYF.

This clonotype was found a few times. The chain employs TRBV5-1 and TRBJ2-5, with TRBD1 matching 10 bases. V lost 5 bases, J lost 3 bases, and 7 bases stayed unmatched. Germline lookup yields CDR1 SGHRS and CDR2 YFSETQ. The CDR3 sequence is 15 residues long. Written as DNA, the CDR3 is TGCGCCAGCAGTAACCACGGGACAGGGGAAGAGACCCAGTACTTC. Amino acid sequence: CASSNHGTGEETQYF.

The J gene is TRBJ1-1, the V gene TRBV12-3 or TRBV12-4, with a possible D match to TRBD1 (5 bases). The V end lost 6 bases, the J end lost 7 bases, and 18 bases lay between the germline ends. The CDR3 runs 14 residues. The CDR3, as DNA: TGTGCCAGCAGCCTGACAGAACTGGGGGATGAAGCTTTCTTT. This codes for CASSLTELGDEAFF.

This CDR3 is CASGKGTVYEQYF. The CDR3 DNA follows: TGTGCCAGCGGCAAAGGGACAGTCTACGAGCAGTACTTC. This chain uses TRBV12-3 or TRBV12-4 with TRBJ2-7, with 7 positions matching TRBD1. The CDR3 is made up of 13 amino acids. J gave up 3 bases and V 8 bases, and 7 bases lay outside the gene matches.

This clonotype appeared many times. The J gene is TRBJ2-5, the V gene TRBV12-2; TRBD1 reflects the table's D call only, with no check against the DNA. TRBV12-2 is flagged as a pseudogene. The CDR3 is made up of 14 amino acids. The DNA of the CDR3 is TGTGCAAGTCGCTTCCCGACAGGTGGGGAGACCCAGTACTTC. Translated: CASRFPTGGETQYF.

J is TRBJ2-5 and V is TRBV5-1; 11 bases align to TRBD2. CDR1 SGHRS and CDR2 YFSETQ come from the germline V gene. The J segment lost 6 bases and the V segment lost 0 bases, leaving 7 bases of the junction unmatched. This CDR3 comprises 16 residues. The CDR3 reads CASSLVAGGPKKTQYF. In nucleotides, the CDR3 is TGCGCCAGCAGCTTGGTAGCGGGGGGGCCGAAAAAGACCCAGTACTTC.

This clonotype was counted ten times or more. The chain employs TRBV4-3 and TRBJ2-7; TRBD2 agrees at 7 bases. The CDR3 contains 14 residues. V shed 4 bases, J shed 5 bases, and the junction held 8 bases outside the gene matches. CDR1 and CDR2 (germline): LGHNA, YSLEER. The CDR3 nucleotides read TGCGCCAGCAGCCCACTGGGGGGGTTCGACGAGCAGTACTTC. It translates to CASSPLGGFDEQYF.